One sample yielded the 30 T cell receptor beta chains listed below, sequenced in a study of cytomegalovirus exposure and HLA in healthy donors. Amplification used 60 Vbeta primers and 13 Jbeta primers. Produced via immunoSEQ multiplex PCR; TCRdb's table is partial and in-frame only. Among roughly 200,000 clones listed, more than 65% were seen once. Sequencing used PBMCs. The receptors shown here come from a man aged 40-49 years in good health and CMV-seropositive.

The chain carries TRBV6-1 and TRBJ2-7, with 7 bases fitting TRBD1. Germline assignment: CDR1 MNHNS and CDR2 SASEGT. The V and J ends lost 1 base and 2 bases, in that order; junction bases with no gene match: 8. The CDR3 runs to 16 residues. CDR3 amino acids: CASSEGRMGQTYEQYF. In nucleotides, the CDR3 is TGTGCCAGCAGTGAAGGGCGGATGGGACAGACCTACGAGCAGTACTTC.

V is TRBV25-1 and J is TRBJ2-5; 10 bases fit TRBD2. V gave up 1 base and J gave up 4 bases; unmatched junction bases: 3. The CDR3 length is 15 residues. Germline V gene data show CDR1 as MGHDK and CDR2 as SYGVNS. The CDR3 DNA is TGTGCCAGCAGTGAATGGGCTAGCGGGGGAGAGACCCAGTACTTC. Translation: CASSEWASGGETQYF.

The chain combines TRBV29-1 with TRBJ2-2, with a possible D match to TRBD1 (6 bases). Germline V gene data show CDR1 as SQVTM and CDR2 as ANQGSEA. V dropped 5 bases and J dropped 0 bases, with 10 bases sitting between them. This CDR3 contains 14 residues. Here the CDR3 reads CSVRQEANTGELFF. Written as DNA, the CDR3 is TGCAGCGTTCGACAGGAGGCGAACACCGGGGAGCTGTTTTTT.

About this clone itself: This same CDR3 is encoded by further DNA sequences in the sample. V is TRBV6-5 and J is TRBJ1-2; 9 nucleotides align to TRBD1. The CDR3 length is 14 residues. J was trimmed by 11 bases and V by 5 bases; bases with no gene match: 12. The germline V gene encodes CDR1 MNHEY and CDR2 SVGAGI. The DNA for the CDR3 is TGTGCCAGCAGTACACAGGGGGCCAACTACGGTTACACCTTC. It is translated as CASSTQGANYGYTF.

J is TRBJ2-7 and V is TRBV6-5; D unclear. This CDR3 contains 15 residues. Germline assignment: CDR1 MNHEY and CDR2 SVGAGI. CDR3 sequence (DNA): TGTGCTTTTTTTTTCAAGCAGAAGGCGGCATACGAGCAGTACTTC. Translating gives CAFFFKQKAAYEQYF.

The chain links TRBV5-1 to TRBJ1-6, with 7 positions matching TRBD1. With 4 bases clipped from V and 13 bases from J, the junction kept 14 bases outside the gene matches. The CDR3 covers 15 residues. In germline, CDR1 is SGHRS, CDR2 YFSETQ. The CDR3 DNA reads TGCGCCAGCAGCGCATGGGACAGCAATTCACATCCCCTCCACTTT. It is translated as CASSAWDSNSHPLHF.

V gene TRBV6-5 combines with J gene TRBJ2-3; perhaps TRBD2 as D (7 bases). V was cut by 6 bases and J by 2 bases, with 15 bases left in between. This CDR3 spans 15 amino acids. CDR1 MNHEY and CDR2 SVGAGI come from the germline V gene. CDR3 sequence (DNA): TGTGCCAGCAGCCACGGGGGGCCTCCCACAGATACGCAGTATTTT. Its translation is CASSHGGPPTDTQYF.

The V gene is TRBV5-4, the J gene TRBJ2-1; 13 bases line up with TRBD2. Germline CDR1 reads SGHNT; CDR2 reads YYREEE (reference sequence). Trimming removed 4 bases from V and 8 bases from J; junction bases left unmatched: 9. There are 16 residues in the CDR3. The CDR3, as DNA: TGTGCCAGCAGCATATTACTAGCGGGGGGGGGCGATGAGCAGTTCTTC. This sequence encodes CASSILLAGGGDEQFF.

The sample holds one count of this clone. The chain is built from TRBV6-5 and TRBJ2-5; perhaps TRBD1 as D (5 bases). Per the germline V gene, CDR1 is MNHEY and CDR2 is SVGAGI. The CDR3 consists of 15 residues. Trimming pared 6 bases from V and 4 bases from J, leaving 18 bases between. The CDR3 loop reads CASRRTSQRIETQYF. In DNA form, the CDR3 reads TGTGCCAGCAGGAGGACATCCCAAAGAATAGAGACCCAGTACTTC.

The chain uses TRBV19 and TRBJ1-5; 9 bases map to TRBD1. The trim removed 2 bases at V and 2 bases at J, leaving 4 bases unmatched. In germline, CDR1 is LNHDA, CDR2 SQIVND (reference sequence). The CDR3 spans 16 residues. CDR3 residues: CASSISWTGGNQPQHF. CDR3 nucleotide sequence: TGTGCCAGTAGTATAAGTTGGACAGGGGGCAATCAGCCCCAGCATTTT.

V and J are TRBV5-1 and TRBJ1-4; 7 bases fit TRBD1. Germline CDR1 reads SGHRS; CDR2 reads YFSETQ. This CDR3 is 14 amino acids long. V shed 4 bases and J 11 bases; nucleotides not matched to a gene: 11. In nucleotides, the CDR3 is TGCGCCAGCAGCCCGGGGACTCCCAGGGGGAAACTGTTTTTT. Protein product: CASSPGTPRGKLFF.

The rearrangement uses TRBV18 and TRBJ2-7, with 8 bases identical to TRBD1. The CDR3 extends over 14 amino acids. The trim removed 3 bases at V and 6 bases at J, leaving 7 bases unmatched. Germline V gene lookup returns CDR1 KGHSH and CDR2 LQKENI. The CDR3 nucleotides read TGTGCCAGCTCACCTGGGACAGGTAGTGGCGAGCAGTACTTC. Encoded protein: CASSPGTGSGEQYF.

This rearrangement joins TRBV5-1 to TRBJ2-7, with 11 bases lining up with TRBD1. Trimming removed 4 bases from V and 6 bases from J; junction bases left unmatched: 6. The CDR3 loop spans 14 amino acids. CDR1 SGHRS and CDR2 YFSETQ come from the germline V gene. The chain's CDR3 is CASSPDRGPREQYF. The CDR3 DNA reads as TGCGCCAGCAGCCCGGACAGGGGGCCACGCGAGCAGTACTTC.

The chain combines TRBV11-2 with TRBJ2-5; D perhaps matches TRBD2 (6 bases). This CDR3 has 13 amino acids. V gave up 5 bases and J gave up 0 bases, with 7 bases separating them. From germline, CDR1 is SGHAT and CDR2 FQNNGV. The CDR3 region has the DNA TGTGCCAGCAGCCGGGAGTACCAAGAGACCCAGTACTTC. Translated: CASSREYQETQYF.

The genes are TRBV2 and TRBJ1-4; unclear D gene. Per germline, CDR1 SNHLY and CDR2 FYNNEI. The CDR3 length is 14 residues. V was shortened by 4 bases and J by 7 bases, with 13 bases between the two germline ends. The CDR3 reads CASSAIVTGEKLFF. The CDR3 nucleotides read TGTGCCAGCAGTGCAATAGTTACGGGTGAAAAACTGTTTTTT.

The chain is built from TRBV7-8 and TRBJ1-2; D may be TRBD1 (5 bases). The CDR3 length is 14 residues. Germline values: CDR1 SGHVS, CDR2 FQNEAQ. The V gene lost 6 bases and the J gene lost 4 bases, with 15 bases spanning the gap. The CDR3 is CASSHVDTRYGYTF. The DNA of the CDR3 is TGTGCCAGCAGTCATGTGGACACCCGCTATGGCTACACCTTC.

This rearrangement joins TRBV18 to TRBJ2-5, with D possibly TRBD1 on 6 matching bases. The length of the CDR3 is 16 residues. From germline, CDR1 is KGHSH and CDR2 LQKENI. Trimming stripped 4 bases from V and 1 base from J, with 16 bases between. CDR3 DNA sequence: TGTGCCAGCTCACTTAACAGGGCCCTGGGCCAAGAGACCCAGTACTTC. It codes for CASSLNRALGQETQYF.

This chain links TRBV7-9 with TRBJ2-1, with D possibly TRBD2 on 7 matching bases. Trimming stripped 1 base from V and 8 bases from J, with 21 bases between. CDR3 size: 17 residues. Germline V gives CDR1 SEHNR, CDR2 FQNEAQ (reference sequence). CDR3 amino acids: CASSLGSGEGPMDEQFF. In DNA, the CDR3 is TGTGCCAGCAGCTTAGGGTCAGGGGAGGGTCCAATGGATGAGCAGTTCTTC.

This chain uses TRBV5-6 with TRBJ2-1; 16 bases match TRBD2. Germline V gene sequence: CDR1 SGHDT, CDR2 YYEEEE. Trimming cost V 4 bases and J 10 bases; bases outside gene matches: 8. The CDR3 contains 16 residues. In DNA, the CDR3 is TGTGCCAGCAGCCGGGGGACTAGCGGGGGGGCTCGGGAGCAGTTCTTC. Amino acid sequence: CASSRGTSGGAREQFF.

The V call is TRBV2, the J call TRBJ1-5; no reliable D call. V was cut by 6 bases and J by 2 bases, with 20 bases left in between. Germline CDR1 and CDR2: SNHLY and FYNNEI. The CDR3 extends over 17 amino acids. CDR3 protein: CASRSIPGKKGNQPQHF. The CDR3 nucleotides are TGTGCCAGCAGATCCATCCCGGGGAAGAAGGGCAATCAGCCCCAGCATTTT.

V usage is TRBV2 and J usage is TRBJ2-3, with 7 bases fitting TRBD2. The V gene's germline CDR1 is SNHLY and CDR2 FYNNEI. Germline trimming cut 4 bases from V and 3 bases from J; bases unmatched to any gene: 4. This CDR3 region has 14 residues. CDR3 amino acids: CASSVRELTDTQYF. Here the CDR3 DNA reads TGTGCCAGCAGTGTGCGGGAGTTGACAGATACGCAGTATTTT.

V is TRBV5-4 and J is TRBJ2-7; 7 nucleotides align to TRBD2. CDR3 length equals 14 residues. Losses at the gene ends were 1 base for V and 5 bases for J; bases not matched to a gene: 6. CDR1 and CDR2 (germline): SGHNT, YYREEE (reference sequence). Written as DNA, the CDR3 is TGTGCCAGCAGCTTGCCCAGCGGGGATAACGAGCAGTACTTC. It encodes CASSLPSGDNEQYF. Full variable domain (missing parts from reference TRBV5-4 and TRBJ2-7): ETGVTQSPTHLIKTRGQQVTLRCSSQSGHNTVSWYQQALGQGPQFIFQYYREEENGRGNFPPRFSGLQFPNYSSELNVNALELDDSALYLCASSLPSGDNEQYFGPGTRLTVT.

The rearrangement uses TRBV28 and TRBJ2-7; 10 bases agree with TRBD2. Germline lookup yields CDR1 MDHEN and CDR2 SYDVKM. V dropped 5 bases and J dropped 6; count of bases not matched to a gene: 10. This CDR3 spans 15 amino acids. CDR3 residues: CASSEAGGRGGEQYF. The CDR3 DNA sequence: TGTGCCAGCAGTGAAGCGGGAGGGCGGGGAGGCGAGCAGTACTTC.

The chain carries TRBV5-3 and TRBJ1-2; possibly TRBD1 for D (5 bases). TRBV5-3 is classed as an ORF, of uncertain function. V shed 0 bases and J shed 7 bases, with 7 bases lying between them. The CDR3 is 12 residues long. The CDR3 sequence is CARSLVGAGYTF. CDR3 coding DNA: TGTGCCAGAAGCTTGGTAGGGGCTGGCTACACCTTC.

The V gene is TRBV7-6, the J gene TRBJ2-3, with TRBD2 matching over 10 bases. Germline V lookup: CDR1 SGHVS, CDR2 FNYEAQ. This CDR3 is 16 amino acids long. Unmatched junction bases numbered 9, after V lost 2 bases and J lost 7 bases. CDR3 protein: CASSLFASGSSNTQYF. CDR3 DNA sequence: TGTGCCAGCAGCTTATTTGCTAGCGGGAGTTCAAATACGCAGTATTTT.

This clone has just one count. CDR3 protein: CASSVRRMAKNIQYF. The DNA for the CDR3 is TGCGCCAGCAGTGTAAGGAGGATGGCCAAAAACATTCAGTACTTC. The genes are TRBV10-1 and TRBJ2-4; possible D gene TRBD2, 5 bases. Germline CDR1 reads WNHNN; CDR2 reads SYGVQD (reference sequence). V shed 4 bases and J shed 1 base, with 11 bases lying between them. The CDR3 contains 15 residues.

The chain links TRBV5-1 to TRBJ2-7, with TRBD2 as a possible D gene (7 bases). The CDR3 runs to 14 residues. Germline V gene data show CDR1 as SGHRS and CDR2 as YFSETQ. With 4 bases removed from V and 6 bases from J, the gap between germline ends came to 17 bases. In DNA, the CDR3 is TGCGCCAGCAGCCCCGAGGGGGGGGCGGGCGAGCAGTACTTC. It is translated as CASSPEGGAGEQYF.

The chain carries TRBV4-2 and TRBJ1-5; D uncertain. V dropped 0 bases and J dropped 7 bases, with 10 bases sitting between them. The germline CDR1 and CDR2 sequences are LGHNA and YNFKEQ. The CDR3 is 14 amino acids. CDR3 nucleotides: TGTGCCAGCAGCCAAGATCTTAGTTACCAGCCCCAGCATTTT. Protein: CASSQDLSYQPQHF.

The table lists this clone with a count of one. This chain uses TRBV27 with TRBJ2-5; 12 nucleotides line up with TRBD2. CDR3 size: 16 residues. Germline values: CDR1 MNHEY, CDR2 SMNVEV (reference sequence). V dropped 5 bases and J dropped 5; count of bases not matched to a gene: 9. The CDR3 spells CASSAQLAGGFETQYF. CDR3 nucleotide sequence: TGTGCCAGCAGTGCCCAACTAGCGGGAGGTTTTGAGACCCAGTACTTC.

Concerning this clone: The junction departs from the called germline gene at one end, perhaps through a read error. The V call is TRBV14, the J call TRBJ1-1; D is perhaps TRBD1 (5 bases). Germline CDR1 SGHDN, CDR2 FVKESK. This CDR3 spans 13 amino acids. CDR3 residues: CASSQDLRATGYF. As DNA, the CDR3 is TGTGCCAGCAGCCAAGATCTTAGGGCAACAGGATACTTT.